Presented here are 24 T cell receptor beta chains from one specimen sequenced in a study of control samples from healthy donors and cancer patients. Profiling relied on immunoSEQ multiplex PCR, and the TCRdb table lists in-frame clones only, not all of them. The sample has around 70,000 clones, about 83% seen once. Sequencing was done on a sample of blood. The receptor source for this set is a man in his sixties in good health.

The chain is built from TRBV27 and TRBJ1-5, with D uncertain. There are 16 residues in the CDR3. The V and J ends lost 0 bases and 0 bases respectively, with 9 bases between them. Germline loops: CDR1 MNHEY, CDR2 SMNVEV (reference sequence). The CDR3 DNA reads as TGTGCCAGCAGTTTATCGGCACCTTATAGCAATCAGCCCCAGCATTTT. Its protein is CASSLSAPYSNQPQHF.

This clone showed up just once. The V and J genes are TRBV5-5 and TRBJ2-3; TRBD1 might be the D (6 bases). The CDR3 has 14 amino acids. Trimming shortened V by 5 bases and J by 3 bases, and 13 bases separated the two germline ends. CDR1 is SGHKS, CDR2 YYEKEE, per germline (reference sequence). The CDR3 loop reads CASSNRVGTDTQYF. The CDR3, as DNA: TGTGCCAGCAGTAACAGGGTTGGAACAGATACGCAGTATTTT.

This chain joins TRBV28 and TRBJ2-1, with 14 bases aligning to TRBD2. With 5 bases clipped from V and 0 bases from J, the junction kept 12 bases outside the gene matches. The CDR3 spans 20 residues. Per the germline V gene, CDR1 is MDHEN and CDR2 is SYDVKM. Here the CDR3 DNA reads TGTGCCAGCAGTCCCTCCCCGGGACTAGCGGGAGTCAGCTCCTACAATGAGCAGTTCTTC. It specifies CASSPSPGLAGVSSYNEQFF.

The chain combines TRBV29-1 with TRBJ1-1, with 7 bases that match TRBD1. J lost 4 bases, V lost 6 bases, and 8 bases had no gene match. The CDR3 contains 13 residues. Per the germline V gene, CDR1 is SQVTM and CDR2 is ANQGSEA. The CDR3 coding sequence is TGCAGCGTAAACAGGGGAATAGGCACTGAAGCTTTCTTT. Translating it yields CSVNRGIGTEAFF.

CDR3 sequence: CASSPSPVGGQGGQTQYF. CDR3 nucleotides: TGTGCCAGCAGCCCTAGCCCCGTCGGGGGGCAGGGTGGACAGACCCAGTACTTC. This chain uses TRBV7-6 with TRBJ2-5; D perhaps matches TRBD2 (7 bases). V lost 5 bases and J lost 6, with 28 bases in between. The CDR3 has 18 residues. Germline CDR1 reads SGHVS; CDR2 reads FNYEAQ.

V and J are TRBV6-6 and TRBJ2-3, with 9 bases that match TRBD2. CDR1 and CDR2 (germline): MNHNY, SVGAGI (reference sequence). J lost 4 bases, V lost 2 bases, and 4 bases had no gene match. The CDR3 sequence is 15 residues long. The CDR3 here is CASSYEGLAADTQYF. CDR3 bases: TGTGCCAGCAGTTACGAGGGACTAGCTGCAGATACGCAGTATTTT.

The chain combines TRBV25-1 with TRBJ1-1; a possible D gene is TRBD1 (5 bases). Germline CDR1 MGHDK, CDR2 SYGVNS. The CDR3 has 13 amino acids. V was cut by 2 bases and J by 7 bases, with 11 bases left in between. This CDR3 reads CASSEGDLGEAFF. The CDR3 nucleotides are TGTGCCAGCAGTGAAGGGGACCTGGGTGAAGCTTTCTTT.

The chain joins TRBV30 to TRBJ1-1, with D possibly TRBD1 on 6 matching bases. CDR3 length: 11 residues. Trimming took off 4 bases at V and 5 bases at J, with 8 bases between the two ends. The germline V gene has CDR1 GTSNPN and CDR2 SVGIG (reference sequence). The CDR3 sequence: CAWKGVTEAFF. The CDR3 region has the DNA TGTGCCTGGAAGGGGGTTACTGAAGCTTTCTTT.

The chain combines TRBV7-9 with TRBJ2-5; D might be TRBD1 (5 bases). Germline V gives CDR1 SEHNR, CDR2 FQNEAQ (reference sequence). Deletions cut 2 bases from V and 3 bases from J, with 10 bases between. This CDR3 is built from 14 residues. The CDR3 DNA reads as TGTGCCAGCAGCTTATCGACAGCAAAAGAGACCCAGTACTTC. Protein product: CASSLSTAKETQYF. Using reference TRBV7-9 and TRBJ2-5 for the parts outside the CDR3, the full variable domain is DTGVSQNPRHKITKRGQNVTFRCDPISEHNRLYWYRQTLGQGPEFLTYFQNEAQLEKSRLLSDRFSAERPKGSFSTLEIQRTEQGDSAMYLCASSLSTAKETQYFGPGTRLLVL.

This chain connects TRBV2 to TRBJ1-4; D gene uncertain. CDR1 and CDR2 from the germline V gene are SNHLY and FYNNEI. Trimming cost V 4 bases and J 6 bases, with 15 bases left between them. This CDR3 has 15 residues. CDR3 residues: CASSAQGLLDEKLFF. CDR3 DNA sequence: TGTGCCAGCAGTGCCCAAGGTCTCCTTGATGAAAAACTGTTTTTT.

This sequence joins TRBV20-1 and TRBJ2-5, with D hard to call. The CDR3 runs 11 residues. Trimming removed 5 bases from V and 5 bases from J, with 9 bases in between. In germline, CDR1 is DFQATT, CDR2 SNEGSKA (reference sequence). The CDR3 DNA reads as TGCAGTGCTTTTGGGGTGGAGACCCAGTACTTC. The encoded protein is CSAFGVETQYF.

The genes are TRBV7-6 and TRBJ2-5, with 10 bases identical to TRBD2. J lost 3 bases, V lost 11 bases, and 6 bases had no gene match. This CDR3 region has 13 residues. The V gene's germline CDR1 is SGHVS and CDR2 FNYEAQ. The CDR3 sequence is CAVRTSGKETQYF. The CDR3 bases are TGTGCCGTGCGAACTAGCGGGAAAGAGACCCAGTACTTC.

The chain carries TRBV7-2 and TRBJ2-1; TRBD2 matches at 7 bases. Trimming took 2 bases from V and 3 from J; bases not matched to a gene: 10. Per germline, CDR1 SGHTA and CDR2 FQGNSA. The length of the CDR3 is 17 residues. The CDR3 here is CASSLRGMREYYNEQFF. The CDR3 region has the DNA TGTGCCAGCAGCTTACGGGGGATGCGGGAGTACTACAATGAGCAGTTCTTC.

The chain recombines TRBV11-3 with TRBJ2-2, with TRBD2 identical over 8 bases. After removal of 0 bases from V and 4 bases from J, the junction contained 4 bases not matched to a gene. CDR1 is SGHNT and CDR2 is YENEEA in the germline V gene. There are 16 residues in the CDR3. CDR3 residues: CASSLEAGAGTGELFF. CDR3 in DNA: TGTGCCAGCAGCTTAGAAGCGGGAGCGGGCACCGGGGAGCTGTTTTTT.

In DNA form, the CDR3 reads TGTGCCAGTATGGGGACAGGGGGTAATCAGCCCCAGCATTTT. Protein sequence: CASMGTGGNQPQHF. The V and J genes are TRBV19 and TRBJ1-5, with TRBD1 matching 11 bases. This CDR3 comprises 14 residues. Germline V CDR1 and CDR2: LNHDA, SQIVND (reference sequence). V lost 7 bases and J lost 4; bases outside the gene matches: 3. Looking up the rest from reference TRBV19 and TRBJ1-5 gives the full variable domain: DGGITQSPKYLFRKEGQNVTLSCEQNLNHDAMYWYRQDPGQGLRLIYYSQIVNDFQKGDIAEGYSVSREKKESFPLTVTSAQKNPTAFYLCASMGTGGNQPQHFGDGTRLSIL.

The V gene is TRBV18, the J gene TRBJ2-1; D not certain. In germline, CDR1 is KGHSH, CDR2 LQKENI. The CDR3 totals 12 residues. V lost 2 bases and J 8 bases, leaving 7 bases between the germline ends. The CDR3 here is CASSPSWDEQFF. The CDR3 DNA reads TGTGCCAGCTCACCAAGCTGGGATGAGCAGTTCTTC.

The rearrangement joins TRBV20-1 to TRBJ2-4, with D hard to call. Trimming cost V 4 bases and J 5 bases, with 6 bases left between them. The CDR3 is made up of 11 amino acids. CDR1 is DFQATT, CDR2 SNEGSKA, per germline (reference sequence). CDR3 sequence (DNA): TGCAGTGCTACCGACCAAAACATTCAGTACTTC. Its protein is CSATDQNIQYF.

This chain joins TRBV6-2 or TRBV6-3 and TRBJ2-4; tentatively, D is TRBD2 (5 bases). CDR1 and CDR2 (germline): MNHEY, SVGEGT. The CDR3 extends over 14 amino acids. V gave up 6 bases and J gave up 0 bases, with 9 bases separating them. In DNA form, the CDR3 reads TGTGCCAGCAGCCCCAGCGGAGCCAAAAACATTCAGTACTTC. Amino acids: CASSPSGAKNIQYF.

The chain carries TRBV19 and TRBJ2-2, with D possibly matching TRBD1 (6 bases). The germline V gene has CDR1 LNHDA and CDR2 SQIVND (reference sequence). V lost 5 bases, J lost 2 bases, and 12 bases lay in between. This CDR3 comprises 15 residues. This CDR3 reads CASSAGTLNTGELFF. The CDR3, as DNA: TGTGCCAGTAGTGCCGGGACACTAAACACCGGGGAGCTGTTTTTT. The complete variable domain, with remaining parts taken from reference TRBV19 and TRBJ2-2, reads DGGITQSPKYLFRKEGQNVTLSCEQNLNHDAMYWYRQDPGQGLRLIYYSQIVNDFQKGDIAEGYSVSREKKESFPLTVTSAQKNPTAFYLCASSAGTLNTGELFFGEGSRLTVL.

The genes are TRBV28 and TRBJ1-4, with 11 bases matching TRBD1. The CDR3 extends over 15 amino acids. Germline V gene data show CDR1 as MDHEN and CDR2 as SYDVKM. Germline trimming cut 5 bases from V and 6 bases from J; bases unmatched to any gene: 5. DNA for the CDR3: TGTGCCAGCAGTCTCCAGGGACAGGGGGATGAAAAACTGTTTTTT. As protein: CASSLQGQGDEKLFF.

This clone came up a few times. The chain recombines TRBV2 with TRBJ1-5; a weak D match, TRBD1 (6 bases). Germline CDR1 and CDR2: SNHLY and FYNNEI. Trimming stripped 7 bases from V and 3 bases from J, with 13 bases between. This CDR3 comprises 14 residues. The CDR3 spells CASTKDSPNQPQHF. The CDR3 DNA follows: TGTGCCAGCACCAAGGACAGCCCCAATCAGCCCCAGCATTTT.

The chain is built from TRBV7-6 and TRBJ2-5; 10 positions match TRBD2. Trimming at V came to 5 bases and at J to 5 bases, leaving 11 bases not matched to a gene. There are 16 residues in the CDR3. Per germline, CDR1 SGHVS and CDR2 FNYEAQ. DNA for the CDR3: TGTGCCAGCAGCCGAAACTTAGCGGGGGGAGGGGAGACCCAGTACTTC. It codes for CASSRNLAGGGETQYF.

CDR3 loop: CASSYSGPGENTEAFF. DNA for the CDR3: TGTGCCAGCAGTTACTCAGGCCCTGGGGAAAACACTGAAGCTTTCTTT. The chain has TRBV6-2 or TRBV6-3 and TRBJ1-1; unclear D gene. Germline CDR1 MNHEY, CDR2 SVGEGT. Trimming stripped 0 bases from V and 2 bases from J, with 13 bases between. CDR3 size: 16 residues.

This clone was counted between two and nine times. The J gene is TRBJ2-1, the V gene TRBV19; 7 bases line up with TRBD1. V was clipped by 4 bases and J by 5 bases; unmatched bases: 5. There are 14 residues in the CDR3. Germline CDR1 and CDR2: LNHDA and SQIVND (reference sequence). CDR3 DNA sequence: TGTGCCAGTAGTACGGACAGGACCAACAATGAGCAGTTCTTC. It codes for CASSTDRTNNEQFF.